What follows are 15 T cell receptor beta chains derived from one specimen sequenced in a study of T-cell reconstitution after alpha-beta-depleted transplantation in children. Preparing the TCRbeta library involved the use of unique molecular identifiers. TCRdb passed the PCR reads through MiXCR, listing each CDR3 protein once. The sample holds over 300,000 distinct CDR3 sequences, under 13% seen once. The sample in question was PBMCs from the stem cell graft donor, obtained from the stem cell graft. All receptors derive from a human donor who donated a stem cell graft to a child with acute lymphoblastic leukemia.

This clonotype came up many times. The gene calls are TRBV7-2 and TRBJ2-5; a weak D match, TRBD2 (5 bases). The CDR3 covers 13 residues. V lost 3 bases and J 9 bases, leaving 14 bases between the germline ends. The V gene's germline CDR1 is SGHTA and CDR2 FQGNSA. The CDR3: CASSFPADYSQYF. Here the CDR3 DNA reads TGTGCCAGCAGCTTCCCCGCCGACTACTCCCAGTACTTC.

This chain connects TRBV6-2 or TRBV6-3 to TRBJ2-1; 13 bases fit TRBD2. V was clipped by 6 bases and J by 10 bases; unmatched bases: 12. The CDR3 has 16 residues. Germline CDR1 and CDR2: MNHEY and SVGEGT. CDR3 amino acids: CASSILAGGRTVEQFF. The CDR3 DNA reads TGTGCCAGCAGCATACTAGCGGGAGGGAGGACGGTGGAGCAGTTCTTC.

The chain uses TRBV7-9 and TRBJ2-7, with 7 nucleotides matching TRBD1. The V gene's germline CDR1 is SEHNR and CDR2 FQNEAQ (reference sequence). V lost 5 bases, J lost 6 bases, and 4 bases stayed unmatched. There are 12 residues in the CDR3. CDR3 nucleotide sequence: TGTGCCAGCAGCCGTACAGGGGTCGAGCAGTACTTC. It encodes CASSRTGVEQYF. Full variable domain (rest looked up from reference TRBV7-9 and TRBJ2-7): DTGVSQNPRHKITKRGQNVTFRCDPISEHNRLYWYRQTLGQGPEFLTYFQNEAQLEKSRLLSDRFSAERPKGSFSTLEIQRTEQGDSAMYLCASSRTGVEQYFGPGTRLTVT.

There are a few counts of this clonotype. The J gene is TRBJ2-5, the V gene TRBV5-1, with D possibly being TRBD1 (6 bases). Germline assignment: CDR1 SGHRS and CDR2 YFSETQ. The CDR3 totals 14 residues. V dropped 3 bases and J dropped 5 bases, with 14 bases sitting between them. The CDR3 DNA reads TGCGCCAGCAGCTCGGACAGCTTCGGGGAGACCCAGTACTTC. Encoded protein: CASSSDSFGETQYF.

This sequence joins TRBV9 and TRBJ2-6; D ambiguous. Germline CDR1 is SGDLS and CDR2 is YYNGEE. The CDR3 runs to 16 residues. Trimming left V 0 bases short and J 2 bases short, with 9 bases between. CDR3 loop: CASSVAARPGANVLTF. CDR3 sequence (DNA): TGTGCCAGCAGCGTAGCGGCTCGCCCTGGGGCCAACGTCCTGACTTTC.

This clonotype was seen a handful of times. In nucleotides, the CDR3 is TGTGCCAGCAGGAAGCTCGGGGAAACCTACAATGAGCAGTTCTTC. This codes for CASRKLGETYNEQFF. This chain joins TRBV12-3 or TRBV12-4 and TRBJ2-1; D might be TRBD2 (5 bases). V was shortened by 6 bases and J by 2 bases, with 14 bases between the two germline ends. The CDR3 extends over 15 amino acids.

The V call is TRBV7-2, the J call TRBJ1-5; no definite D call. Germline V CDR1 and CDR2: SGHTA, FQGNSA. V was shortened by 6 bases and J by 2 bases, with 11 bases between the two germline ends. The CDR3 contains 14 residues. CDR3 coding DNA: TGTGCCAGCAGTCTTAATAATGGCAATCAGCCCCAGCATTTT. The encoded protein is CASSLNNGNQPQHF.

The CDR3 DNA reads TGTGCCAGCAGCTTCCCCAGGGGAGAGACCCAGTACTTC. Translating gives CASSFPRGETQYF. The chain uses TRBV7-2 and TRBJ2-5; a possible D gene is TRBD1 (6 bases). The germline V gene encodes CDR1 SGHTA and CDR2 FQGNSA. V gave up 3 bases and J gave up 4 bases, with 9 bases separating them. The CDR3 is made up of 13 amino acids.

CDR3 amino acids: CASSPPLSNEQFF. The CDR3 DNA follows: TGTGCCAGCTCACCACCTTTGAGCAATGAGCAGTTCTTC. The J gene is TRBJ2-1, the V gene TRBV18; no clear D. The germline gives CDR1 KGHSH, CDR2 LQKENI. The CDR3 has 13 amino acids. The germline V and J ends were trimmed by 0 bases and 6 bases, with 6 bases remaining between them.

This clonotype was detected ten times or more. V gene TRBV20-1 combines with J gene TRBJ1-1; possible D gene TRBD1, 5 bases. Germline values: CDR1 DFQATT, CDR2 SNEGSKA (reference sequence). Trimming left V 3 bases short and J 1 base short, with 9 bases between. This CDR3 is 13 amino acids long. In nucleotides, the CDR3 is TGCAGTGCTAGGCAACAGGAGAACACTGAAGCTTTCTTT. Translation gives CSARQQENTEAFF.

V gene TRBV7-2 combines with J gene TRBJ2-1; TRBD1 or TRBD2 may be the D gene (5 bases each). The CDR3 is 17 amino acids. Trimming took off 4 bases at V and 1 base at J, with 17 bases between the two ends. The germline V gene encodes CDR1 SGHTA and CDR2 FQGNSA. CDR3 sequence: CASSSGIGAGSYNEQFF. The CDR3 bases are TGTGCCAGCAGCTCAGGAATCGGGGCCGGGTCCTACAATGAGCAGTTCTTC.

The chain has TRBV5-1 and TRBJ2-1; TRBD2 aligns across 9 bases. CDR1 is SGHRS and CDR2 is YFSETQ in the germline V gene. V shed 2 bases and J 4 bases; nucleotides not matched to a gene: 4. There are 15 residues in the CDR3. CDR3 protein: CASSFASGMYNEQFF. The CDR3 coding sequence is TGCGCCAGCAGCTTTGCTAGCGGGATGTACAATGAGCAGTTCTTC.

This clonotype showed up just once. The chain carries TRBV7-9 and TRBJ2-3, with D perhaps TRBD2 (6 bases). The germline V gene has CDR1 SEHNR and CDR2 FQNEAQ (reference sequence). Trimming took off 3 bases at V and 0 bases at J, with 13 bases between the two ends. The CDR3 is made up of 16 amino acids. The CDR3 DNA reads as TGTGCCAGCAGCTTTCGGTCTAGCGTTAGCACAGATACGCAGTATTTT. As protein: CASSFRSSVSTDTQYF.

This chain links TRBV4-2 with TRBJ2-4, with a tentative D call TRBD1 (5 bases). CDR1 and CDR2 (germline): LGHNA, YNFKEQ. This CDR3 is 15 amino acids long. The V end was cut by 0 bases, the J end by 0 bases, with 6 bases between. The chain's CDR3 is CASSQDQGAKNIQYF. The CDR3 region has the DNA TGTGCCAGCAGCCAAGATCAGGGAGCCAAAAACATTCAGTACTTC.

The rearrangement joins TRBV28 to TRBJ1-4; a weak D match, TRBD1 (6 bases). Per germline, CDR1 MDHEN and CDR2 SYDVKM. This CDR3 has 14 residues. The V gene lost 5 bases and the J gene lost 8 bases, with 15 bases spanning the gap. CDR3: CASSQTGAREKLFF. CDR3 bases: TGTGCCAGCAGTCAAACGGGGGCCCGGGAAAAACTGTTTTTT.